One sample yielded the 10 T cell receptor beta chains listed below, sequenced in a study of beta chain features in type 1 diabetes. What was sequenced were expressed TCRB transcripts, since all of the isolated RNA had been reverse transcribed. Sequencing used immunoSEQ multiplex PCR; TCRdb keeps in-frame clones, though not all of them. The sample holds fewer than 300,000 clones, 9.5% to 13% seen once. No antigen is known for these receptors. General observations from the study: There was a moderate but significant shortening of TCRB CDR3s in all four CD4+ subsets of Type 1 diabetes patients.

Sequencing was carried out using naive CD4+ T cells from blood. These receptor sequences come from a man aged 25-40 years with type 1 diabetes.

This chain joins TRBV18 and TRBJ1-4, with 7 nucleotides matching TRBD1. V shed 4 bases and J 6 bases; nucleotides not matched to a gene: 2. Germline CDR1 and CDR2: KGHSH and LQKENI. The length of the CDR3 is 13 residues. CDR3 region: CASSRGTDEKLFF. The CDR3 DNA reads as TGTGCCAGCTCACGGGGGACAGATGAAAAACTGTTTTTT.

This chain uses TRBV15 with TRBJ1-4, with 10 bases identical to TRBD1. The CDR3 is made up of 14 amino acids. J lost 8 bases, V lost 7 bases, and 7 bases had no gene match. The V gene's germline CDR1 is LNHNV and CDR2 YYDKDF (reference sequence). CDR3 sequence: CATTRDRGGEKLFF. In DNA, the CDR3 is TGTGCCACCACCCGGGACAGGGGTGGCGAAAAACTGTTTTTT.

This clone was counted between two and nine times. The genes are TRBV18 and TRBJ2-1; D is possibly TRBD2 (6 bases). Trimming cost V 0 bases and J 9 bases, with 6 bases left between them. The germline gives CDR1 KGHSH, CDR2 LQKENI. The CDR3 is 12 amino acids. As DNA, the CDR3 is TGTGCCAGCTCACCACCAGCGGGTGAGCAGTTCTTC. Translated, it gives CASSPPAGEQFF. Using reference TRBV18 and TRBJ2-1 for the parts outside the CDR3, the full variable domain is NAGVMQNPRHLVRRRGQEARLRCSPMKGHSHVYWYRQLPEEGLKFMVYLQKENIIDESGMPKERFSAEFPKEGPSILRIQQVVRGDSAAYFCASSPPAGEQFFGPGTRLTVL.

In this sample, this clone turned up a few times. The chain combines TRBV5-4 with TRBJ2-3; 8 bases agree with TRBD2. CDR3 length equals 15 residues. CDR1 and CDR2 from the germline V gene are SGHNT and YYREEE (reference sequence). V dropped 4 bases and J dropped 2; count of bases not matched to a gene: 6. CDR3 DNA: TGTGCCAGCAGCCTTAGCGGGGTGGACACAGATACGCAGTATTTT. Protein: CASSLSGVDTDTQYF.

J is TRBJ1-2 and V is TRBV19; possibly TRBD1 for D (5 bases). The CDR3 runs 14 residues. With 7 bases removed from V and 4 bases from J, the gap between germline ends came to 16 bases. CDR1 is LNHDA, CDR2 SQIVND, per germline (reference sequence). The CDR3 is CASKADSVFYGYTF. As DNA, the CDR3 is TGTGCCAGTAAGGCAGACAGCGTATTCTATGGCTACACCTTC.

This clone appeared a few times. The V gene is TRBV30, the J gene TRBJ2-1; D may be TRBD1 (6 bases). The CDR3 loop spans 14 amino acids. Trimming removed 2 bases from V and 2 bases from J, with 10 bases in between. Germline CDR1 is GTSNPN and CDR2 is SVGIG (reference sequence). Written as DNA, the CDR3 is TGTGCCTGGAGTAGGGGGTACCCCTACAATGAGCAGTTCTTC. It encodes CAWSRGYPYNEQFF.

The sample holds a few counts of this clone. The V call is TRBV27, the J call TRBJ2-5, with 10 bases lining up with TRBD1. The junction had 3 bases not matched to a gene; V was cut back by 0 bases and J by 5 bases. Germline values: CDR1 MNHEY, CDR2 SMNVEV (reference sequence). This CDR3 region has 15 residues. This CDR3 reads CASSLSTGGRETQYF. CDR3 sequence (DNA): TGTGCCAGCAGTTTATCGACAGGGGGCCGGGAGACCCAGTACTTC.

This clone was observed a few times. The chain couples TRBV29-1 to TRBJ2-1; 12 positions agree with TRBD1. Looked up from germline, CDR1 is SQVTM and CDR2 is ANQGSEA. CDR3 length equals 14 residues. V trimming: 7 bases; J trimming: 7 bases; junction bases outside the gene matches: 8. The CDR3 DNA reads as TGCAGCGGTTGGGGACAGGGGGCGGGGAATGAGCAGTTCTTC. It yields the protein CSGWGQGAGNEQFF.

The chain combines TRBV25-1 with TRBJ2-7; D is unresolved. This CDR3 contains 11 residues. CDR1 MGHDK and CDR2 SYGVNS come from the germline V gene. The V end lost 4 bases, the J end lost 8 bases, and 9 bases lay between the germline ends. CDR3 nucleotide sequence: TGTGCCAGCAGTGGGCAAGTCAAGCAGTACTTC. Its protein is CASSGQVKQYF.

This sequence joins TRBV6-1 and TRBJ2-6; possibly TRBD1 for D (6 bases). V dropped 7 bases and J dropped 0 bases, with 10 bases sitting between them. This CDR3 spans 15 amino acids. In germline, CDR1 is MNHNS, CDR2 SASEGT. The CDR3 DNA sequence: TGTGCCAGCACTGGGACAAGCTCTGGGGCCAACGTCCTGACTTTC. Its translation is CASTGTSSGANVLTF.